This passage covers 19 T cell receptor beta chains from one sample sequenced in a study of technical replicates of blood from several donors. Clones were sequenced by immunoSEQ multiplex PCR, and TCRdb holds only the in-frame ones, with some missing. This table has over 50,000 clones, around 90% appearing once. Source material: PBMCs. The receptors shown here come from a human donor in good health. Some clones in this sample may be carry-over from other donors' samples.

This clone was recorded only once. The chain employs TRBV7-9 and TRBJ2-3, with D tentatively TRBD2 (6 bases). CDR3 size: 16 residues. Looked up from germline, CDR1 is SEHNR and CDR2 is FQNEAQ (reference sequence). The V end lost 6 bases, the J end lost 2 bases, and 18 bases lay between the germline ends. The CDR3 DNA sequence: TGTGCCAGCAGTTCAGTTCCCGGGGGAACCACAGATACGCAGTATTTT. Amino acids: CASSSVPGGTTDTQYF.

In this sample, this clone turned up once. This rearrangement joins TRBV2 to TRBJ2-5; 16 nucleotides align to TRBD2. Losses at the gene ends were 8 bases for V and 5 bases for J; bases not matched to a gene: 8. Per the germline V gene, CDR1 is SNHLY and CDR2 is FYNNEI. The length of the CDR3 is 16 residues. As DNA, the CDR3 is TGTGCCAGCCGTGGGACTAGCGGGGGGGCCTGGGAGACCCAGTACTTC. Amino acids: CASRGTSGGAWETQYF.

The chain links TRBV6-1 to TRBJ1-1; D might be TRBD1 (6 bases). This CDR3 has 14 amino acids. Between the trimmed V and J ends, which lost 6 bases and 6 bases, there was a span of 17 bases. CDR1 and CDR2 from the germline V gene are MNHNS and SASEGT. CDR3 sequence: CASRDGGAAAEAFF. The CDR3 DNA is TGTGCCAGCAGGGACGGGGGGGCTGCAGCTGAAGCTTTCTTT.

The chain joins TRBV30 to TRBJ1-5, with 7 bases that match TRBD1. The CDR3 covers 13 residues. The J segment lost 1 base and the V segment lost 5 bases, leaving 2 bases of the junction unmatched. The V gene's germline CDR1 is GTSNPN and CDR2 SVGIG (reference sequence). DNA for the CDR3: TGTGCCTGGGCAGGGGGGAGCAATCAGCCCCAGCATTTT. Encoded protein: CAWAGGSNQPQHF.

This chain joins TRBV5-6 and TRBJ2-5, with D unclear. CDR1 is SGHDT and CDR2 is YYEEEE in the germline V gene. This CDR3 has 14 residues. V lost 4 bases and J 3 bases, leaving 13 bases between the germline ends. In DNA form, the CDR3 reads TGTGCCAGCAGCCGGCCGCGGTGGGAAGAGACCCAGTACTTC. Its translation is CASSRPRWEETQYF.

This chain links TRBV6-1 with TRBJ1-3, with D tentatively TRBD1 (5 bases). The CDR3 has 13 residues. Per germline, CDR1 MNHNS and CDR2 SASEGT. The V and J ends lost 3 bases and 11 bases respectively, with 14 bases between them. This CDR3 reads CASSDGGRDAIYF. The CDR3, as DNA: TGTGCCAGCAGTGACGGTGGGAGGGACGCCATATATTTT.

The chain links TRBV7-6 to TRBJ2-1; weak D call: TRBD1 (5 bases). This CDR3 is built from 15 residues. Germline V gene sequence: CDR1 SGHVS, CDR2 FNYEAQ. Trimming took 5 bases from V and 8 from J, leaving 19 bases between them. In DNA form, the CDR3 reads TGTGCCAGCAGCCCAAGGACCCAGGGTCAATATGAGCAGTTCTTC. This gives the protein CASSPRTQGQYEQFF.

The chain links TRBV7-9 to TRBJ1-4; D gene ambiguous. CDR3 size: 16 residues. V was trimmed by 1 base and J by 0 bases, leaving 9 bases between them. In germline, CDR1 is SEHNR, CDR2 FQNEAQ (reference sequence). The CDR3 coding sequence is TGTGCCAGCAGCTTAGGAGGTCTTGCAACTAATGAAAAACTGTTTTTT. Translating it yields CASSLGGLATNEKLFF.

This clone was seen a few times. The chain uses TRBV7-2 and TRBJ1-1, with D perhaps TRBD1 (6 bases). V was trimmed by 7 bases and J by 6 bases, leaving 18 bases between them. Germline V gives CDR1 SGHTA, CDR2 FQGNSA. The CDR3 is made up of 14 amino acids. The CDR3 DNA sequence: TGTGCCAGCAACATGAAGGGGGTAAACGCTGAAGCTTTCTTT. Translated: CASNMKGVNAEAFF.

Written as DNA, the CDR3 is TGCAGCGCCCTTATCGGGGAGCAGTTCTTC. It specifies CSALIGEQFF. The chain links TRBV29-1 to TRBJ2-1; D unclear. CDR1 and CDR2 from the germline V gene are SQVTM and ANQGSEA. Trimming left V 7 bases short and J 10 bases short, with 11 bases between. There are 10 residues in the CDR3.

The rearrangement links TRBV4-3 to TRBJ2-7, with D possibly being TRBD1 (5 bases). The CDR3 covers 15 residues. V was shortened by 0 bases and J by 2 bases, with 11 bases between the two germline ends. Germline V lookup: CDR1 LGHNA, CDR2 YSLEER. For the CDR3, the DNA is TGCGCCAGCAGCCAAGACAGGGTAGGGACCTACGAGCAGTACTTC. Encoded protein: CASSQDRVGTYEQYF.

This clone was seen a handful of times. As DNA, the CDR3 is TGTGCCAGCAGCCCGGGACTAGCGGGGAGCACCGGGGAGCTGTTTTTT. Its translation: CASSPGLAGSTGELFF. This rearrangement joins TRBV7-9 to TRBJ2-2; 13 bases are a match to TRBD2. The length of the CDR3 is 16 residues. Trimming took 5 bases from V and 4 from J; bases not matched to a gene: 4. Per germline, CDR1 SEHNR and CDR2 FQNEAQ (reference sequence).

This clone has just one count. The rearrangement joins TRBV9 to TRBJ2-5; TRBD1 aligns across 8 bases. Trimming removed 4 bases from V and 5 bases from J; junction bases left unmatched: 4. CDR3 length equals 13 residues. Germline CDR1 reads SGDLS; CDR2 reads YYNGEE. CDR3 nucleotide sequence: TGTGCCAGCAGCCCAACAGGGGGGGAGACCCAGTACTTC. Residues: CASSPTGGETQYF.

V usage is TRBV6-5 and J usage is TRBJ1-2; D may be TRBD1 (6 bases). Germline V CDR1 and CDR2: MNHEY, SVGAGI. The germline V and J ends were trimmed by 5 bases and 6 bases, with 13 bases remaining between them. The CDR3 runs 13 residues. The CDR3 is CASSHRVHDGYTF. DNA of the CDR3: TGTGCCAGCAGTCACAGGGTTCATGATGGCTACACCTTC.

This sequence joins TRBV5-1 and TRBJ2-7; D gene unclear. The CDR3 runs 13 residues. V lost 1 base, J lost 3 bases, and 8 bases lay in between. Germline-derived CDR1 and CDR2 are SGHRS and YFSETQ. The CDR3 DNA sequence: TGCGCCAGCAGCTTGAATTCAGGCTACGAGCAGTACTTC. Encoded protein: CASSLNSGYEQYF.

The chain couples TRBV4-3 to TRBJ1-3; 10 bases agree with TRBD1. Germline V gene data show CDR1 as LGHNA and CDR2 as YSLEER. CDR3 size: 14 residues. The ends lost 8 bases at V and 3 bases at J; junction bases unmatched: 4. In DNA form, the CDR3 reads TGCGCCAGCGGCGACAGGGGGCTTGGAAACACCATATATTTT. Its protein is CASGDRGLGNTIYF.

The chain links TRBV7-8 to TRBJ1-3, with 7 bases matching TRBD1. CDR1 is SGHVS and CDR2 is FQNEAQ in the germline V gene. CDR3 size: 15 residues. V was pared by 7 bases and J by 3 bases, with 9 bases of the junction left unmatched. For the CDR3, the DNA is TGTGCCAGCATCGAACAGGGGATGGGTGGAAACACCATATATTTT. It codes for CASIEQGMGGNTIYF.

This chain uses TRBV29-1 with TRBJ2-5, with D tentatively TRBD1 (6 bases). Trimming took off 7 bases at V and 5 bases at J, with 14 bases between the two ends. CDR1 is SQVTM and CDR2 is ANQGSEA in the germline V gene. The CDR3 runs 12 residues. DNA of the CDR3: TGCAGCGCTCGACAGGCACGGGAGACCCAGTACTTC. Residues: CSARQARETQYF.

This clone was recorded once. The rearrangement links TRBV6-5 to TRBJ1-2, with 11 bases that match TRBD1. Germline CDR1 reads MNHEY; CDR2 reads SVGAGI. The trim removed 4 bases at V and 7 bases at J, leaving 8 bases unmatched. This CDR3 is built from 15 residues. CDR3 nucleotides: TGTGCCAGCAGTTCCGCCCCGGGACAGGGGGGTGGCTACACCTTC. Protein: CASSSAPGQGGGYTF.